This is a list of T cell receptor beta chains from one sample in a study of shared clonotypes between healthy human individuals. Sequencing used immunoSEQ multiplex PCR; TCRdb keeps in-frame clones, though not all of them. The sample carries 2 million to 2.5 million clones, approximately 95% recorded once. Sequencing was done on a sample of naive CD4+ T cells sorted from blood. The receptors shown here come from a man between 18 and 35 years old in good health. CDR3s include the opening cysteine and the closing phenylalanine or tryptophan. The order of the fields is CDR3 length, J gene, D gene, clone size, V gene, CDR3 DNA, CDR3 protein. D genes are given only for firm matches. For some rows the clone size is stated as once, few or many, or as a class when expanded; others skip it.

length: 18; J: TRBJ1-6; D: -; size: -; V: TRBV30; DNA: TGTGCCTGGAGTGGGAGGCAGGCGGGAAGCTCCTATAATTCACCCCTCCACTTT; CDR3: CAWSGRQAGSSYNSPLHF
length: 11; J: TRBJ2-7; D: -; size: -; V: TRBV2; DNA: TGTGCCAGCAGTCCTGCGTACGAGCAGTACTTC; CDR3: CASSPAYEQYF
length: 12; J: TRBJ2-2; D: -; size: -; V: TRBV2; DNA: TGTGCCAGCAACCCCGGGGCCGGGGAGCTGTTTTTT; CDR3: CASNPGAGELFF
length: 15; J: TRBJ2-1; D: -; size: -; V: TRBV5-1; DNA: TGCGCCAGCTCGCCTTCCGGGACTTTGAACAATGAGCAGTTCTTC; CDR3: CASSPSGTLNNEQFF
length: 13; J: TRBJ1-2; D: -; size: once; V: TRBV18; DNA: TGTGCCAGCTCGCCTGGAGATAACTATGGCTACACCTTC; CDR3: CASSPGDNYGYTF
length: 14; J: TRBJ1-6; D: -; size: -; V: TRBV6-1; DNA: TGTGCCAGCAGTGAAGGGGTCGTAAATTCACCCCTCCACTTT; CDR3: CASSEGVVNSPLHF
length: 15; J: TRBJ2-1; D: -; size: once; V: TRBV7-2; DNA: TGTGCCAGCAGCTTAACCGGGACGGCAAACAATGAGCAGTTCTTC; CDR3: CASSLTGTANNEQFF
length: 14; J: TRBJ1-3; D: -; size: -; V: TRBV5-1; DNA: TGCGCCAGCAGCCCCGATGGGGGCTCGGACACCATATATTTT; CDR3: CASSPDGGSDTIYF
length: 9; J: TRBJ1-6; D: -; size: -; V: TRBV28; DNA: TGTGCCAGCGGTTCACCCCTCCACTTT; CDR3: CASGSPLHF
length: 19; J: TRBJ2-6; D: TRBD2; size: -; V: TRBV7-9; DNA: TGTGCCAGCAGCCTTTTCGGGACTAACGTTAAAGATAGGGCCAACGTCCTGACTTTC; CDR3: CASSLFGTNVKDRANVLTF
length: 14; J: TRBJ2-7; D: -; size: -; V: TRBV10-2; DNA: TGCGCCAGCAAGGTCGGTGTTAGCTCCTACGAGCAGTACTTC; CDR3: CASKVGVSSYEQYF
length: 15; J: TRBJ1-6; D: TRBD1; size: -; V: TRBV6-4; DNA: TGTGCCAGCAGTGTTAGGACAGGGGGCTTTTCACCCCTCCACTTT; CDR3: CASSVRTGGFSPLHF
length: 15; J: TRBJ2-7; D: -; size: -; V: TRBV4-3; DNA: TGCGCCAGCAGCCAAGTTTGGGGAAGCTCCTACGAGCAGTACTTC; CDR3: CASSQVWGSSYEQYF
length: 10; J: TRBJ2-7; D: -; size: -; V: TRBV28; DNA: TGTGCCAGCAGTTTCAACGAGCAGTACTTC; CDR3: CASSFNEQYF
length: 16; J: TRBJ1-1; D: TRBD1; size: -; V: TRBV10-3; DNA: TGTGCCATCAGACCCGGGACAGCGAAGGAGGACACTGAAGCTTTCTTT; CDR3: CAIRPGTAKEDTEAFF
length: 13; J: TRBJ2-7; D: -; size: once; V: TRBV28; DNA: TGTGCCAGCAGTCCCCCCTGGTCGTACGAGCAGTACTTC; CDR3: CASSPPWSYEQYF
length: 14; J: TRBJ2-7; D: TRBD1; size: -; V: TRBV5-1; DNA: TGCGCCAGCAGCGTGACAGGGGGGGACTACGAGCAGTACTTC; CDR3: CASSVTGGDYEQYF
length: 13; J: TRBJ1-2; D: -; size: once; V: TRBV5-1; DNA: TGCGCCAGCAGCTTGTTCAGGGACTATGGCTACACCTTC; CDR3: CASSLFRDYGYTF
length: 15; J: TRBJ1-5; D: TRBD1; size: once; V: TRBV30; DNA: TGTGCCTGGAGTGCAGGGGGCAGGGGCAATCAGCCCCAGCATTTT; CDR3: CAWSAGGRGNQPQHF
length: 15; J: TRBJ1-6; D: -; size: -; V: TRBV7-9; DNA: TGTGCCAGCAGCGAGTTCGGGACCCTTAATTCACCCCTCCACTTT; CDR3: CASSEFGTLNSPLHF
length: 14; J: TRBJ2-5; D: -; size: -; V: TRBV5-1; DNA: TGCGCCAGCAAGAGGCGGGGTTACCAAGAGACCCAGTACTTC; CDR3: CASKRRGYQETQYF
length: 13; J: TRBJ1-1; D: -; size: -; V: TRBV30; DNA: TGTGCCTGGAGTACCCAGGGGAACACTGAAGCTTTCTTT; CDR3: CAWSTQGNTEAFF
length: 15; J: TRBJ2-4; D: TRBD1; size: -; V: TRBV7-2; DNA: TGTGCCAGCAGCCTCGACAGGGGGCCCGTTCACATTCAGTACTTC; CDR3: CASSLDRGPVHIQYF
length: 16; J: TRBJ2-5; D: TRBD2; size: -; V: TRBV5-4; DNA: TGTGCCAGCAGCTCACTAGCGGGGGGCTCAGGGGAGACCCAGTACTTC; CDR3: CASSSLAGGSGETQYF
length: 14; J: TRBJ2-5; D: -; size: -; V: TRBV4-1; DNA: TGCGCCAGCAGCCAACCGACAGTTCGCGGGACCCAGTACTTC; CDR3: CASSQPTVRGTQYF
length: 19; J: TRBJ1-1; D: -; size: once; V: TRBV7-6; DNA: TGTGCCAGCAGCTTACTTTCCGCCTTCTCCGGGGCCTCTAGCACTGAAGCTTTCTTT; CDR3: CASSLLSAFSGASSTEAFF